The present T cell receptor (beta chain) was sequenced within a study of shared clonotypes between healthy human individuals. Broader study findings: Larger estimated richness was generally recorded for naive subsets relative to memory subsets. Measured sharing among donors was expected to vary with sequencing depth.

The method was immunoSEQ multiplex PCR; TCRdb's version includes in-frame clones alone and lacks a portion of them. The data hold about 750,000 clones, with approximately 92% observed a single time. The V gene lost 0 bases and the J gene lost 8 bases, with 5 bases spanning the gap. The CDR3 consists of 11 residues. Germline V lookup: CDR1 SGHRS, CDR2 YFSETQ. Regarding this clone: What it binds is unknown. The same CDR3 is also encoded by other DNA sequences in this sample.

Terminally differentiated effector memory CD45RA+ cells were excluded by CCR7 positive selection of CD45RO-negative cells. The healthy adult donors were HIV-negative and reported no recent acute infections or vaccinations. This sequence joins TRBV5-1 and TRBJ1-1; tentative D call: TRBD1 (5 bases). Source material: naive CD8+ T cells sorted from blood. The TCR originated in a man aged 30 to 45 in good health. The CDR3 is CASSLGGEAFF. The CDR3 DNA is TGCGCCAGCAGCTTGGGGGGCGAAGCTTTCTTT.